One sample yielded the 4 T cell receptor beta chains listed below, sequenced in a study of B cell selection in AIRE deficiency. CD4+CD127+ cells were sorted as the conventional CD4 T cells. Sequenced by immunoSEQ multiplex PCR; TCRdb stores in-frame clones only, minus some. The top ten clones hold roughly 0.2% of a sample with 20,000 to 25,000 clones, approximately 97% of them seen once. The sequenced material came from conventional CD4+ T cells sorted from PBMCs. The origin of the receptors is a human donor with AIRE deficiency.

This chain links TRBV5-6 with TRBJ2-7, with 7 positions matching TRBD1. The CDR3 runs to 13 residues. V shed 2 bases and J 9 bases; nucleotides not matched to a gene: 8. Per the germline V gene, CDR1 is SGHDT and CDR2 is YYEEEE. CDR3 protein: CASSLQGSARQYF. DNA of the CDR3: TGTGCCAGCAGCTTACAGGGGTCGGCGAGGCAGTACTTC.

The chain employs TRBV28 and TRBJ1-1, with unresolved D. Trimming cost V 5 bases and J 0 bases, with 10 bases left between them. This CDR3 spans 14 amino acids. Germline values: CDR1 MDHEN, CDR2 SYDVKM. The CDR3 DNA reads as TGTGCCAGCAGTCTTGCGAGCATGAACACTGAAGCTTTCTTT. The encoded protein is CASSLASMNTEAFF. The entire variable domain, with the rest obtained from reference TRBV28 and TRBJ1-1, is as follows: DVKVTQSSRYLVKRTGEKVFLECVQDMDHENMFWYRQDPGLGLRLIYFSYDVKMKEKGDIPEGYSVSREKKERFSLILESASTNQTSMYLCASSLASMNTEAFFGQGTRLTVV.

This clone was recorded only once. The rearrangement links TRBV19 to TRBJ1-1; D may be TRBD1 (6 bases). Germline CDR1 is LNHDA and CDR2 is SQIVND (reference sequence). V gave up 3 bases and J gave up 3 bases, with 11 bases separating them. The CDR3 contains 14 residues. CDR3 DNA: TGTGCCAGTAGTATCGCGGGGGCCTACACTGAAGCTTTCTTT. Translated, it gives CASSIAGAYTEAFF. Full variable domain (missing parts from reference TRBV19 and TRBJ1-1): DGGITQSPKYLFRKEGQNVTLSCEQNLNHDAMYWYRQDPGQGLRLIYYSQIVNDFQKGDIAEGYSVSREKKESFPLTVTSAQKNPTAFYLCASSIAGAYTEAFFGQGTRLTVV.

J is TRBJ2-2 and V is TRBV30; D is uncertain. Trimming stripped 0 bases from V and 3 bases from J, with 5 bases between. From germline, CDR1 is GTSNPN and CDR2 SVGIG (reference sequence). CDR3 length: 13 amino acids. CDR3 region: CAWSVRHTGELFF. Here the CDR3 DNA reads TGTGCCTGGAGTGTACGACACACCGGGGAGCTGTTTTTT.